The sequence of this T cell receptor beta chain was determined in a study of cytomegalovirus exposure and HLA in healthy donors. As for this clone: Its antigen is not identified.

Study observations and caveats: In an earlier analysis, productive rearrangement rates for most beta V segments clustered near 87% or 30%.

The PCR made use of 60 Vbeta and 13 Jbeta primers. Generated by immunoSEQ multiplex PCR, the TCRdb table keeps only in-frame clones and is missing some. Among 100,000 to 150,000 clones listed, over 60% were seen once. The CDR3 spans 15 residues. In germline, CDR1 is LNHDA, CDR2 SQIVND (reference sequence). Unmatched junction bases numbered 15, after V lost 5 bases and J lost 11 bases. The chain recombines TRBV19 with TRBJ1-5; 7 positions match TRBD1. Sequencing was carried out using PBMCs. The receptor was derived from a man aged 45-60 years in good health and CMV-seronegative. The CDR3 DNA reads TGTGCCAGTAGTGCTTCGACAGGGCCCGATTCGGCCCAGCATTTT. Encoded protein: CASSASTGPDSAQHF.